The 29 T cell receptor beta chains below were found in one sample sequenced in a study of blood T cell repertoires in COVID-19. Assay used: immunoSEQ multiplex PCR; TCRdb lists only in-frame clones, some missing. Of about 150,000 clones in the sample, 70% to 90% were seen once. The sequenced material came from peripheral blood. The receptors were sampled from a man in his 70s with acute or convalescent COVID-19.

The V call is TRBV2, the J call TRBJ2-5; D unresolved. The length of the CDR3 is 13 residues. CDR1 and CDR2 (germline): SNHLY, FYNNEI. Trimming removed 4 bases from V and 1 base from J, with 7 bases in between. The CDR3 protein is CASSGLAQETQYF. The DNA of the CDR3 is TGTGCCAGCAGTGGGCTCGCCCAAGAGACCCAGTACTTC. The full variable domain, its missing parts supplied by reference TRBV2 and TRBJ2-5, is EPEVTQTPSHQVTQMGQEVILRCVPISNHLYFYWYRQILGQKVEFLVSFYNNEISEKSEIFDDQFSVERPDGSNFTLKIRSTKLEDSAMYFCASSGLAQETQYFGPGTRLLVL.

This clone was seen once. The chain combines TRBV14 with TRBJ2-5; D is possibly TRBD1 (6 bases). Germline assignment: CDR1 SGHDN and CDR2 FVKESK. V lost 3 bases to trimming and J lost 5 bases, with 10 bases between them. The CDR3 is 13 residues long. This CDR3 is CASSQGRGETQYF. The CDR3 region has the DNA TGTGCCAGCAGCCAGGGCAGGGGTGAGACCCAGTACTTC. Full variable domain (rest looked up from reference TRBV14 and TRBJ2-5): EAGVTQFPSHSVIEKGQTVTLRCDPISGHDNLYWYRRVMGKEIKFLLHFVKESKQDESGMPNNRFLAERTGGTYSTLKVQPAELEDSGVYFCASSQGRGETQYFGPGTRLLVL.

To note about this clone: A read error may account for a junction end that differs from germline. V usage is TRBV7-7 and J usage is TRBJ2-2, with D perhaps matching TRBD1 (5 bases). CDR3 length: 15 amino acids. Germline CDR1 and CDR2: SSHAT and FNYEAQ (reference sequence). The CDR3 region is CASSSAGYGTGELFF. In nucleotides, the CDR3 is TGTGCTAGCAGCTCGGCAGGGTATGGCACCGGGGAGCTGTTTTTT.

The rearrangement joins TRBV4-1 to TRBJ2-7; TRBD2 matches 9 bases. The CDR3 has 18 residues. CDR1 MGHRA and CDR2 YSYEKL come from the germline V gene. V lost 0 bases, J lost 0 bases, and 9 bases stayed unmatched. As DNA, the CDR3 is TGCGCCAGCAGCCAAGAGGGAGGCCTAGCGGGGCCCTCCTACGAGCAGTACTTC. As protein: CASSQEGGLAGPSYEQYF.

The chain has TRBV15 and TRBJ2-1, with 12 positions matching TRBD2. Trimming at V came to 6 bases and at J to 3 bases, leaving 6 bases not matched to a gene. CDR1 is LNHNV and CDR2 is YYDKDF in the germline V gene (reference sequence). CDR3 length equals 16 residues. The CDR3 loop is CATSSSGRGGYNEQFF. DNA for the CDR3: TGTGCCACCAGTTCTAGCGGGAGGGGGGGCTACAATGAGCAGTTCTTC.

The V call is TRBV30, the J call TRBJ2-2; D perhaps matches TRBD2 (5 bases). V shed 0 bases and J shed 8 bases, with 7 bases lying between them. CDR3 length: 12 residues. CDR1 GTSNPN and CDR2 SVGIG come from the germline V gene (reference sequence). The CDR3 protein is CAWSVSGGELFF. Written as DNA, the CDR3 is TGTGCCTGGAGTGTATCGGGAGGGGAGCTGTTTTTT.

The chain joins TRBV6-1 to TRBJ1-5; tentatively, D is TRBD1 (6 bases). V lost 2 bases to trimming and J lost 4 bases, with 9 bases between them. Germline V lookup: CDR1 MNHNS, CDR2 SASEGT. The CDR3 sequence is 14 residues long. As DNA, the CDR3 is TGTGCCAGCAGTGAACGCAGGGGAAATCAGCCCCAGCATTTT. Translating it yields CASSERRGNQPQHF.

This rearrangement joins TRBV6-5 to TRBJ1-1; D is uncertain. Deletions cut 2 bases from V and 0 bases from J, with 10 bases between. Germline V lookup: CDR1 MNHEY, CDR2 SVGAGI. The CDR3 runs to 15 residues. DNA for the CDR3: TGTGCCAGCAGTTACGCGGATTTCATGAACACTGAAGCTTTCTTT. This gives the protein CASSYADFMNTEAFF.

This clone was seen a few times. V is TRBV19 and J is TRBJ2-2; 8 bases align to TRBD2. The CDR3 contains 15 residues. The junction had 11 bases not matched to a gene; V was cut back by 10 bases and J by 4 bases. Germline assignment: CDR1 LNHDA and CDR2 SQIVND (reference sequence). CDR3 coding DNA: TGTGCCACCCCCGCAGCGGGAGAGGCCACCGGGGAGCTGTTTTTT. Its translation is CATPAAGEATGELFF.

This clone was detected ten times or more. The rearrangement links TRBV6-2 or TRBV6-3 to TRBJ2-6, with 8 nucleotides matching TRBD2. Germline V gene lookup returns CDR1 MNHEY and CDR2 SVGEGT. The CDR3 covers 16 residues. With V trimmed by 2 bases and J by 2 bases, 2 bases remained unmatched. The DNA for the CDR3 is TGTGCCAGCAGTTACCCGGGACTAGCTGGGGCCAACGTCCTGACTTTC. Protein sequence: CASSYPGLAGANVLTF.

The genes are TRBV4-1 and TRBJ2-5; the D gene is possibly TRBD1 (6 bases). The CDR3 sequence is 14 residues long. Germline loops: CDR1 MGHRA, CDR2 YSYEKL. The germline V and J ends were trimmed by 5 bases and 5 bases, with 15 bases remaining between them. The CDR3 DNA is TGCGCCAGCAGCTGGGGACAAAATGGGGAGACCCAGTACTTC. It yields the protein CASSWGQNGETQYF.

This CDR3 is CASSRLAGGDTQYF. In DNA, the CDR3 is TGTGCCAGCAGCCGACTAGCGGGAGGGGATACGCAGTATTTT. This chain connects TRBV6-2 or TRBV6-3 to TRBJ2-3; TRBD2 aligns across 14 bases. The J segment lost 6 bases and the V segment lost 6 bases, leaving 2 bases of the junction unmatched. CDR1 is MNHEY and CDR2 is SVGEGT in the germline V gene. This CDR3 has 14 residues.

The rearrangement joins TRBV30 to TRBJ1-6, with D maybe TRBD1 (6 bases). Trimming pared 2 bases from V and 9 bases from J, leaving 17 bases between. Germline assignment: CDR1 GTSNPN and CDR2 SVGIG (reference sequence). This CDR3 comprises 15 residues. This CDR3 is CAWSWGGETTSPLHF. The CDR3, as DNA: TGTGCCTGGAGTTGGGGGGGCGAAACGACTTCACCCCTCCACTTT.

The chain carries TRBV11-2 and TRBJ2-7, with D possibly being TRBD2 (5 bases). Germline V gene lookup returns CDR1 SGHAT and CDR2 FQNNGV. This CDR3 spans 15 amino acids. The germline V and J ends were trimmed by 0 bases and 1 base, with 10 bases remaining between them. CDR3 sequence reads: CASSLDRRSSYEQYF. The DNA of the CDR3 is TGTGCCAGCAGCTTAGATCGGAGGAGTTCCTACGAGCAGTACTTC. Looking up the rest from reference TRBV11-2 and TRBJ2-7 gives the full variable domain: EAGVAQSPRYKIIEKRQSVAFWCNPISGHATLYWYQQILGQGPKLLIQFQNNGVVDDSQLPKDRFSAERLKGVDSTLKIQPAKLEDSAVYLCASSLDRRSSYEQYFGPGTRLTVT.

The chain employs TRBV4-1 and TRBJ2-7; 9 positions agree with TRBD1. The germline CDR1 and CDR2 sequences are MGHRA and YSYEKL. V was clipped by 0 bases and J by 4 bases; unmatched bases: 4. This CDR3 contains 15 residues. CDR3 sequence: CASSQERQGVYEQYF. Written as DNA, the CDR3 is TGCGCCAGCAGCCAAGAGAGACAGGGGGTTTACGAGCAGTACTTC.

The rearrangement joins TRBV13 to TRBJ2-5; 8 bases are a match to TRBD1. The V gene end was trimmed by 0 bases and the J gene end by 5 bases; junction bases not matched to a gene: 5. The CDR3 is made up of 15 amino acids. CDR1 is PRHDT and CDR2 is FYEKMQ in the germline V gene (reference sequence). In DNA form, the CDR3 reads TGTGCCAGCAGCTTAGGCCAGGGGGCTTGGGAGACCCAGTACTTC. Translated: CASSLGQGAWETQYF.

The CDR3 here is CASSLLLGPGGLAKNIQYF. DNA for the CDR3: TGTGCCAGCAGTTTATTATTGGGTCCGGGAGGCCTAGCCAAAAACATTCAGTACTTC. The V and J genes are TRBV28 and TRBJ2-4, with 7 bases fitting TRBD2. The CDR3 length is 19 residues. Germline CDR1 MDHEN, CDR2 SYDVKM. Trimming cost V 1 base and J 0 bases; bases outside gene matches: 12. The full variable domain, rest sourced from reference TRBV28 and TRBJ2-4, is DVKVTQSSRYLVKRTGEKVFLECVQDMDHENMFWYRQDPGLGLRLIYFSYDVKMKEKGDIPEGYSVSREKKERFSLILESASTNQTSMYLCASSLLLGPGGLAKNIQYFGAGTRLSVL.

The chain carries TRBV28 and TRBJ1-6; D gene ambiguous. The V and J ends lost 3 bases and 5 bases respectively, with 17 bases between them. This CDR3 has 17 residues. Germline V gene data show CDR1 as MDHEN and CDR2 as SYDVKM. The CDR3 bases are TGTGCCAGCAGTTTCCTTCGGGAAGGGATGGATAATTCACCCCTCCACTTT. Translation gives CASSFLREGMDNSPLHF.

The table lists this clone with a count of one. The V and J genes are TRBV6-2 or TRBV6-3 and TRBJ2-3; 8 nucleotides agree with TRBD1. CDR1 and CDR2 (germline): MNHEY, SVGEGT. The CDR3 contains 16 residues. J lost 0 bases, V lost 0 bases, and 2 bases had no gene match. CDR3 DNA: TGTGCCAGCAGTTACTCAGGACAGGGCAGCACAGATACGCAGTATTTT. This codes for CASSYSGQGSTDTQYF.

The rearrangement links TRBV21-1 to TRBJ2-1; the table's D call, TRBD2, has no DNA check behind it. TRBV21-1 is given as a pseudogene. The length of the CDR3 is 18 residues. CDR3: CASSKLRAGTSGSVEQFF. For the CDR3, the DNA is TGTGCCAGCAGCAAACTCCGCGCGGGGACTAGCGGTAGTGTTGAGCAGTTCTTC.

The rearrangement links TRBV3-1 (or the pseudogene TRBV3-2) to TRBJ1-4, with 8 nucleotides matching TRBD1. The CDR3 consists of 16 residues. Germline loops: CDR1 LGHDT, CDR2 YNNKEL (reference sequence). V gave up 4 bases and J gave up 6 bases; unmatched junction bases: 10. The CDR3 loop is CASSPPRQGTHEKLFF. Written as DNA, the CDR3 is TGTGCCAGCAGCCCACCCCGACAGGGGACTCATGAAAAACTGTTTTTT.

This clone was detected a few times. The chain combines TRBV5-5 with TRBJ2-7, with a weak D call TRBD2 (6 bases). The CDR3 consists of 14 residues. Trimming removed 0 bases at V and 6 bases at J, with 13 bases between. Germline V gene data show CDR1 as SGHKS and CDR2 as YYEKEE (reference sequence). CDR3 sequence (DNA): TGTGCCAGCAGCTTGGGAGGGTTGGGGGGCGAGCAGTACTTC. This gives the protein CASSLGGLGGEQYF.

The chain couples TRBV28 to TRBJ1-6; D perhaps matches TRBD1 (5 bases). The V gene lost 6 bases and the J gene lost 6 bases, with 6 bases spanning the gap. The CDR3 has 12 residues. The germline gives CDR1 MDHEN, CDR2 SYDVKM. The CDR3 DNA follows: TGTGCCAGCAGGGACACTAATTCACCCCTCCACTTT. Amino acids: CASRDTNSPLHF.

This clone was observed a handful of times. This chain uses TRBV28 with TRBJ2-1; 9 bases are shared with TRBD2. The CDR3 runs to 14 residues. Germline-derived CDR1 and CDR2 are MDHEN and SYDVKM. With 5 bases clipped from V and 6 bases from J, the junction kept 5 bases outside the gene matches. CDR3: CASSLSGRSNEQFF. CDR3 bases: TGTGCCAGCAGTCTTAGCGGGAGAAGCAATGAGCAGTTCTTC. Supplemented by reference TRBV28 and TRBJ2-1, the full variable domain reads DVKVTQSSRYLVKRTGEKVFLECVQDMDHENMFWYRQDPGLGLRLIYFSYDVKMKEKGDIPEGYSVSREKKERFSLILESASTNQTSMYLCASSLSGRSNEQFFGPGTRLTVL.

J is TRBJ2-7 and V is TRBV5-8, with 9 bases matching TRBD2. Trimming at V came to 2 bases and at J to 9 bases, leaving 12 bases not matched to a gene. The length of the CDR3 is 15 residues. The germline gives CDR1 SGHTS, CDR2 YDEGEE. The CDR3 is CASSFGTSTFRGQYF. CDR3 bases: TGTGCCAGCAGCTTCGGGACTAGCACATTCCGGGGGCAGTACTTC.

This chain links TRBV7-3 with TRBJ2-7, with 8 nucleotides matching TRBD2. V trimming: 1 base; J trimming: 6 bases; junction bases outside the gene matches: 8. Per germline, CDR1 SGHTA and CDR2 FQGTGA. The CDR3 runs 15 residues. The DNA of the CDR3 is TGTGCCAGCAGCTTAAATCCAGGCGGGGGGTTCGAGCAGTACTTC. The encoded protein is CASSLNPGGGFEQYF.

This clone was seen only once. The gene calls are TRBV7-9 and TRBJ2-2, with 8 bases that match TRBD1. Germline V gives CDR1 SEHNR, CDR2 FQNEAQ (reference sequence). CDR3 length: 16 amino acids. V trimming: 2 bases; J trimming: 1 base; junction bases outside the gene matches: 3. The CDR3 spells CASSLSGTGNTGELFF. CDR3 sequence (DNA): TGTGCCAGCAGCTTAAGTGGGACAGGGAACACCGGGGAGCTGTTTTTT.

V and J are TRBV3-1 (or the pseudogene TRBV3-2) and TRBJ2-5; 11 bases agree with TRBD2. In germline, CDR1 is LGHDT, CDR2 YNNKEL (reference sequence). The CDR3 sequence is 15 residues long. V shed 0 bases and J 4 bases; nucleotides not matched to a gene: 1. For the CDR3, the DNA is TGTGCCAGCAGCCAAGAGGGACTAGCGGCAGAGACCCAGTACTTC. Its protein is CASSQEGLAAETQYF.

This rearrangement joins TRBV3-1 (or the pseudogene TRBV3-2) to TRBJ2-6, with a possible D match to TRBD1 (5 bases). Germline V lookup: CDR1 LGHDT, CDR2 YNNKEL (reference sequence). The CDR3 spans 15 residues. Trimming cost V 4 bases and J 2 bases, with 9 bases left between them. The CDR3 protein is CASSPQGPGANVLTF. CDR3 coding DNA: TGTGCCAGCAGCCCTCAGGGCCCTGGGGCCAACGTCCTGACTTTC.